The source of this TCR beta chain is a study of T cells in Graves' hyperthyroidism and ophthalmopathy. The study, taken as a whole, reports: Also found in blood were most expanded thyroid clonotypes above 0.001.

Amplified TCR beta CDR3 regions came from RNA transcripts. RT-PCR in the first round (using the HTBI primer set) targeted the TCR CDR3. TCRdb re-derived calls from the multiplex PCR reads in MiXCR, one entry per CDR3 protein. The sample lists hundreds of thousands of distinct CDR3 sequences, around 15% occurring once. Unmatched junction bases numbered 11, after V lost 0 bases and J lost 3 bases. Germline values: CDR1 MGHRA, CDR2 YSYEKL. The CDR3 is made up of 19 amino acids. Remarks on this clonotype: Its antigen is as yet unknown.

The gene calls are TRBV4-1 and TRBJ2-1, with TRBD2 matching over 10 bases. The sequence was collected from a woman younger than 35 with Graves' hyperthyroidism. Sequenced: blood. The CDR3: CASSQDPPSGRNFYNEQFF. CDR3 sequence (DNA): TGCGCCAGCAGCCAAGATCCTCCTAGCGGGAGAAACTTCTACAATGAGCAGTTCTTC.